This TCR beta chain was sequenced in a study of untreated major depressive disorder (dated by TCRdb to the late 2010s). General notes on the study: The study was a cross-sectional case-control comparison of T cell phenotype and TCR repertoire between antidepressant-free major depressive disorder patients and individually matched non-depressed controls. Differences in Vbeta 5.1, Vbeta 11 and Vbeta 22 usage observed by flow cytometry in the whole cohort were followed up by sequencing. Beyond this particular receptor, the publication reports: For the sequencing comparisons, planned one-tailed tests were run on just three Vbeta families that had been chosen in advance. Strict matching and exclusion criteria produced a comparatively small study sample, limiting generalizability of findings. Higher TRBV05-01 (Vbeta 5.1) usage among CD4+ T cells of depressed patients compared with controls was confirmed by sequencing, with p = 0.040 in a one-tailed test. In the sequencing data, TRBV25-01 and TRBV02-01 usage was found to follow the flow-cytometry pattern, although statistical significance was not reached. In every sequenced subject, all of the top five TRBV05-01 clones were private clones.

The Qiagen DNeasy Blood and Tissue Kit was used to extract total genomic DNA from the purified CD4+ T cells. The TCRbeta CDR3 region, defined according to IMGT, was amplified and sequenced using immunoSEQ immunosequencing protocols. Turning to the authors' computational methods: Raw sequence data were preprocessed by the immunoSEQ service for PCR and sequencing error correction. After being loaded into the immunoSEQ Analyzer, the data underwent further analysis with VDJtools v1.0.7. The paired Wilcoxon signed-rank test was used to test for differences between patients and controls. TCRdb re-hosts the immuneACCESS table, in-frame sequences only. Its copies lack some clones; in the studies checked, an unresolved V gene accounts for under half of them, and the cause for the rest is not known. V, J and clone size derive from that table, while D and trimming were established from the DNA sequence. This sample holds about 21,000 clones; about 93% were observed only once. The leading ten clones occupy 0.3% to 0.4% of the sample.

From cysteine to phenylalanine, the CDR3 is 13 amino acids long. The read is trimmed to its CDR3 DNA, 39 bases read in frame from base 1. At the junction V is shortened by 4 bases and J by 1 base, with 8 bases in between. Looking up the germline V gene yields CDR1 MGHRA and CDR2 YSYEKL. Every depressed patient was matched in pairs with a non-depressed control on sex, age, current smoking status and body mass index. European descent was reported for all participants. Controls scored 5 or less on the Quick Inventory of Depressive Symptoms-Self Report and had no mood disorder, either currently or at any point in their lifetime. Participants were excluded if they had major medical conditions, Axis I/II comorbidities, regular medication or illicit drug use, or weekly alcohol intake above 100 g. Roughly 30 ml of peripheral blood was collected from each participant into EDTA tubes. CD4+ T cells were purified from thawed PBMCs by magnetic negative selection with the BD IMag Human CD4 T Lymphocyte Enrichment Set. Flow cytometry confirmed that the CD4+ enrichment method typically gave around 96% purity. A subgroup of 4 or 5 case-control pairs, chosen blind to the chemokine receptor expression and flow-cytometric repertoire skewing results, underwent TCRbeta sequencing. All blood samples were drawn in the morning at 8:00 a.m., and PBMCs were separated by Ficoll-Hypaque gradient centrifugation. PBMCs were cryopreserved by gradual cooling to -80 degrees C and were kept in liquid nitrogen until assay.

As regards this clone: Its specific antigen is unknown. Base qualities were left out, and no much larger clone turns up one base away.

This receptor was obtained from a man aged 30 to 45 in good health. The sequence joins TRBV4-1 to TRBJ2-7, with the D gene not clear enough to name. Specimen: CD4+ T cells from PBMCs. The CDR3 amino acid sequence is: CASSLETSYEQYF. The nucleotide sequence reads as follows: TGCGCCAGCAGCCTTGAGACGTCCTACGAGCAGTACTTC.